The rows below give T cell receptor beta chains drawn from one sample of a study of T cell responses to AZD1222 COVID-19 vaccine. Here immunoSEQ multiplex PCR was the method, and the copy in TCRdb shows in-frame clones only, minus some. The sample has some 180,000 clones, about nine tenths seen once. The specimen was peripheral blood, collected on day 0 of AZD1222 vaccination. These receptors came from an adult in good health. Both conserved end residues are part of each CDR3. The D gene is left open where the match is weak. Not all rows give a size; the values are once, few, many and, for expanded clones, a class.

clone size,D gene,J gene,V gene,CDR3 protein,CDR3 DNA
-,TRBD2,TRBJ2-3,TRBV28,CASRASGGATTDTQYF,TGTGCCAGCCGTGCTAGCGGGGGGGCTACCACAGATACGCAGTATTTT
-,-,TRBJ1-3,TRBV3-1/TRBV3-2,CASSPKDGINSGNTIYF,TGTGCCAGCAGCCCAAAAGACGGAATTAACTCTGGAAACACCATATATTTT
-,TRBD1,TRBJ2-7,TRBV5-5,CASSLQGAFSYEQYF,TGTGCCAGCAGCCTTCAGGGGGCCTTCTCCTACGAGCAGTACTTC
-,TRBD1,TRBJ2-7,TRBV25-1,CASSEDRPRSLEQYF,TGTGCCAGCAGTGAGGACAGGCCACGCTCTCTCGAGCAGTACTTC
few,-,TRBJ1-5,TRBV30,CAWTRNGEQPQHF,TGTGCCTGGACCCGGAACGGTGAGCAGCCCCAGCATTTT
-,-,TRBJ1-2,TRBV7-9,CASSSPGLNGYTF,TGTGCCAGCAGCTCTCCGGGACTAAATGGCTACACCTTC
-,TRBD1,TRBJ1-2,TRBV6-4,CASSAQGAGGYTF,TGTGCCAGCAGCGCGCAGGGGGCAGGGGGCTACACCTTC
once,TRBD1,TRBJ1-6,TRBV9,CASSVGTASGSPLHF,TGTGCCAGCAGCGTCGGGACAGCATCAGGATCACCCCTCCACTTT
-,-,TRBJ2-5,TRBV12-3/TRBV12-4,CASSLQETQYF,TGTGCCAGCAGCCTCCAAGAGACCCAGTACTTC
-,-,TRBJ2-7,TRBV30,CAWSPTTSGAYEQYF,TGTGCCTGGAGTCCAACGACATCAGGAGCCTACGAGCAGTACTTC
-,-,TRBJ2-4,TRBV28,CASSLVAETVMNIQYF,TGTGCCAGCAGTTTAGTGGCCGAGACAGTCATGAACATTCAGTACTTC
-,-,TRBJ1-2,TRBV18,CASSKNPRGDGYTF,TGTGCCAGCTCCAAGAACCCCCGGGGTGATGGCTACACCTTC
once,-,TRBJ1-6,TRBV30,CAWRQGHNSPLHF,TGTGCCTGGAGACAGGGCCATAATTCACCCCTCCACTTT
-,-,TRBJ2-1,TRBV2,CASSEFYGARDEQFF,TGTGCCAGCAGTGAGTTTTATGGGGCTCGGGATGAGCAGTTCTTC
-,TRBD2,TRBJ2-5,TRBV6-2/TRBV6-3,CASSSTSGTRETQYF,TGTGCCAGCAGTTCGACTAGCGGGACGCGAGAGACCCAGTACTTC
-,-,TRBJ1-2,TRBV7-9,CASSLAGMDYGYTF,TGTGCCAGCAGCTTAGCAGGGATGGACTATGGCTACACCTTC
-,-,TRBJ1-1,TRBV6-5,CASSYIGGVRTEAFF,TGTGCCAGCAGTTACATAGGGGGGGTAAGGACTGAAGCTTTCTTT
-,-,TRBJ1-1,TRBV28,CASSDPGRDEAFF,TGTGCCAGCAGCGACCCAGGGAGGGATGAAGCTTTCTTT
-,-,TRBJ2-1,TRBV6-5,CASSLGLYNEQFF,TGTGCCAGCAGCCTGGGACTTTACAATGAGCAGTTCTTC